This T cell receptor (beta chain) was retrieved from a study of cytomegalovirus exposure and HLA in healthy donors (dated by TCRdb to 2017 to 2019). With regard to the full study: According to an earlier analysis of around 600 of the donors, some 180 million T cells yielded 90 million to 130 million unique TCR beta sequences and approximately 300 Gb of sequence data. In addition to the first cohort of 666 subjects, a separate validation cohort of over 90 different subjects was used. Donor age, sex, ethnicity and CMV serostatus were compiled together with the repertoire data. HLA typing included class I and class II loci at four-digit resolution. Among the roughly 430 genotyped donors, approximately 82% belonged to the genetic ancestry cluster associated with self-reported Caucasian donors. To study patterns of TCR occurrence, a later analysis re-analyzed previously published TCR beta repertoires from around 670 donors and added high-resolution HLA genotyping. The study profiled the T cell repertoires of fewer than 850 subjects by immunosequencing and related them to cytomegalovirus serostatus. About 330 gigabases of sequencing data and around 85 million unique TCR sequences made up an early release that covered under 750 HLA-typed donors. A later genetic analysis took genome-wide SNP genotypes for about 65% of the roughly 670 donors and used that subset as a discovery cohort. Rather than using new phenotypic data, the later analysis identified candidate immune exposures from TCR beta sequences and from how often those sequences occurred across donors. To predict cytomegalovirus infection status, the study brought together high-throughput TCR immunosequencing, statistical association of individual TCRs with disease status, and machine learning. Among roughly 400 genotyped donors of the cohort, an average of roughly 230,000 unique TCR beta nucleotide sequences was sequenced per donor, of which roughly 17% were non-productive. An earlier analysis of around 580 of the donors used high-throughput TCR beta sequencing to judge whether each TCR beta V gene segment behaved as functional or pseudogenic. Every repertoire in the discovery cohort had been generated on one and the same sequencing platform. The number of typed donors differed by locus: about 620-640 for A, B, C, DRB1 and DQB1; 522 for DQA1; some 610 for DPA1; and roughly 450 for DPB1. The study aimed to test whether signatures of past pathogen exposure could be identified by cataloging public T cell receptors. A few DR-DQ haplotypes were treated as single units for association and clustering because of strong linkage in the cohort. Here is what the overall study found, with its caveats: A further reported finding was that TCR beta sequences accurately predicted the HLA-A and HLA-B alleles for most subjects in the first cohort. Sequencing depth was assumed to be roughly uniform across donors in the presence/absence analyses, though that assumption may not hold. Compared with the approximately 670-donor mean, donors in an Asian-associated ancestry cluster had fewer N-insertions in productive TCRs, according to a later genetic analysis. The cohort was sequenced for TCR beta chains only, and without alpha or paired-chain data the features that could be detected were limited. In a later analysis, most CMV-associated TCR beta chains were found to appear HLA-restricted, with HLA associations seemingly driven largely by CMV exposure. The sequencing pipeline was judged likely to have produced a cluster of highly shared sequence variants as a technical artifact. According to a later analysis, parvovirus B19, influenza, CMV and Epstein-Barr virus appeared linked to several top co-occurrence clusters. A few of the identified cytomegalovirus-associated TCR beta chains were confirmed in vitro to be specific for cytomegalovirus antigens. The study gave a list of some 150 TCR beta chains associated with cytomegalovirus. The authors suggested that the approach could potentially be extended to other disease states and immunological phenotypes. Compared with equally common non-associated chains, HLA-associated TCR beta chains in a later analysis were more clonally expanded and had lower generation probabilities. Because HLA typing was missing for some donors at each locus, association tests included only the typed subset. Some IMGT-functional V segments, including TRBV6-2 and TRBV6-3, could not be distinguished by the 87-base-pair reads and were therefore excluded. Cytomegalovirus status was reported to be diagnosed by the classifier with high specificity and sensitivity in both the original and validation cohorts. In a later analysis, about 17,000 TCR beta sequences were associated with specific HLA alleles at a false discovery rate of 0.05. Strong co-occurrence of HLA alleles, especially DR and DQ, made assigning TCR associations to individual alleles difficult. Broadly in line with IMGT annotations, most TCR beta V segments showed up in productive rearrangements about 87% or about 30% of the time in an earlier analysis of several hundred of the donors. In a later analysis, the rate of TCR association differed among HLA loci, with DRB1 alleles having the most associated TCRs and HLA-C alleles having the fewest. Linkage disequilibrium might explain the correlated functional status among segregating V segments, but an unknown experimental factor could not be ruled out. The only immune exposure information available for the cohort was CMV serostatus. The earlier analysis of 587 of the donors excluded seventeen rarely observed V segments, including chromosome 9 orphons, because counts were too low. Across donors, most TCR sequences were observed very rarely, whereas some public TCRs were present in many individuals. An association between a missense DCLRE1C variant and V-gene and J-gene trimming of TCR beta chains was found in a later genetic analysis and replicated in an independent cohort.

The cohort comprised several hundred healthy bone marrow donors. At the time of sampling, all cohort members were nominally healthy, though unrecorded immune exposures were likely present. The donor was CMV seropositive and was included in the group of 250 to 300 seropositive cohort members. A peripheral blood sample was provided by each donor, and peripheral blood mononuclear cells were used for TCR beta sequencing. Genomic DNA extraction from the blood cell samples was performed with the Qiagen DNeasy Blood Extraction Kit. V gives up 0 bases and J gives up 6 bases, and the segment between their germline ends measures 6 bases. CDR1 is given as LGHNA and CDR2 as YSLEER, both from the germline V gene. Inclusive of the bounding cysteine and phenylalanine, the CDR3 is 14 residues long. The DNA shown is the 42-base CDR3, in frame from base 1. A note on this clone: Its antigen specificity is not known. No base quality values were provided; no much bigger clone lies one nucleotide off. The identical CDR3 is also encoded by other nucleotide sequences in the sample.

Library preparation used the immunoSEQ multiplex PCR assay. For the multiplex PCR, a mixture combining 60 forward primers for TCR Vbeta segments and 13 reverse primers for TCR Jbeta segments was used. The CDR3 region of rearranged TCR beta genes was amplified from genomic DNA by a multiplex PCR assay. The amplified TCR beta libraries were sequenced on the Illumina HiSeq System as 87-base-pair reads. The original pipeline was this. Across the 700 or so repertoires, a later analysis counted approximately 75 million unique TCR beta chains, 9.5 million to 13 million of which were shared by at least two donors. A nearest-neighbor algorithm error-corrected the raw reads and collapsed the reads into unique sequences, merging closely related sequences to remove PCR and sequencing errors. Alignment of CDR3 sequences to IMGT reference sequences was used to assign V, D and J gene segments. For a sequence to be retained, at least a six-nucleotide match to both a V gene segment and a J gene segment was required. A rearrangement counted as productive if the CDR3 had no stop codons and remained in frame with V and J, and every other rearrangement counted as non-productive. CDR3 was defined by IMGT convention, running from the second conserved V-encoded cysteine to the conserved J-encoded phenylalanine. In an earlier analysis of 587 of the donors, sequences lacking an unambiguous match to a single V gene segment were excluded. In an earlier analysis of 587 of the donors, V segments were called functional above 56.7% productive rearrangements and were called segregating when the between-donor standard deviation exceeded 5%. A statistical classification framework was built for diagnosing cytomegalovirus status from the catalog of TCR beta chain sequences. In a later analysis, V and J genes were assigned by comparing TCR nucleotide sequences against IMGT/GENE-DB human TR gene sequences. In a later analysis, CDR3 sequences and most-parsimonious VDJ recombination scenarios were assigned using the TCRdist pipeline. A later analysis defined each TCR beta chain by its CDR3 amino acid sequence plus V-gene family, and excluded reads lacking a unique V-gene family. In a later analysis, a few hundred highly shared, low-generation-probability nucleotide sequences were removed to address suspected cross-contamination and a sequencing artifact. A later analysis calculated a clonal expansion index for each public chain from normalized within-repertoire ranks of inferred template counts. A later analysis computed generation probabilities with a VDJ recombination model fitted to out-of-frame rearrangements, and checked the results against IGoR. In a later analysis, hypergeometric tests were used to score TCR-TCR, TCR-HLA and TCR-CMV co-occurrence, with a repertoire-size bias correction applied to TCR pairs. False discovery rates were estimated in a later analysis by permuting HLA or CMV assignments 20 times. A later analysis grouped co-occurring TCRs with DBSCAN, adding TCRdist sequence similarity when clustering within HLA-allele-positive subsets. Repertoires with fewer than 30,000 or more than 120,000 public chains, plus five repertoires with anomalous nucleotide sharing, were excluded from co-occurrence clustering. In its TCRdb copy, this immuneACCESS table keeps in-frame sequences only and misses some clones. Where compared with another copy, unresolved V genes explain less than half of these, and the others have no known cause. D and trimming were read from the DNA, whereas the V and J calls and clone size are those reported in that table. A total of just over 150,000 clones appear in this sample, roughly 84% of them only once. The top ten constitute 2% to 2.5% of the sample.

The sequence links TRBV4-3 to TRBJ1-6; matching of 5 bases hints at TRBD1 as the D gene. The source is a man aged 18 to 30 in good health and CMV-seropositive. Sequenced input: PBMCs. Here the CDR3 is given as CASSQEGGNSPLHF. The nucleotides are TGCGCCAGCAGCCAAGAGGGGGGTAATTCACCCCTCCACTTT.